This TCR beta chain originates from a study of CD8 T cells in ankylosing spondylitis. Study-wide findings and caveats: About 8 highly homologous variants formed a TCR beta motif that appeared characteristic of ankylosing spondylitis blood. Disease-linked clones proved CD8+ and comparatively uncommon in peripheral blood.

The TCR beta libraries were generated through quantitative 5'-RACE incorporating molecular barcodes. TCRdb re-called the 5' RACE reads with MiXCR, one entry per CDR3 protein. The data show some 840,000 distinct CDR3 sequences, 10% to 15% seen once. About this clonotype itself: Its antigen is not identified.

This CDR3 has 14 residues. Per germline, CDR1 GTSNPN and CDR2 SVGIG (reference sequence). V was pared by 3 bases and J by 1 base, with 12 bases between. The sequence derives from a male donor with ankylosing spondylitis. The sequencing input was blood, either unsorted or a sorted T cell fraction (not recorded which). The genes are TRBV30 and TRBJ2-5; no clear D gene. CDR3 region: CAWRRRQFQETQYF. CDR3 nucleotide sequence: TGTGCCTGGAGAAGGCGGCAGTTCCAAGAGACCCAGTACTTC.